This T cell receptor (beta chain) came from a study of CD8+ T cells in alopecia areata. As the sequencing template, cDNA was produced by extracting RNA and reverse transcribing it. Clones were read by immunoSEQ multiplex PCR, and TCRdb kept only the in-frame ones, dropping some. The data hold about 270,000 clones, with 60% observed a single time. This sample's treatment: oral pan-JAK inhibitor, 5-10 mg twice daily. Lesional scalp tissue (obtained by punch biopsy) and peripheral blood were collected from alopecia areata patients. Researchers picked out CD4+ and CD8+ T cells from PBMCs by sorting. Here the sequenced sample was CD4+ T cells sorted from blood, taken at roughly week 52, from a patient treated with tofacitinib. The sequence derives from a human donor with alopecia areata.

CDR3 amino acids: CASSLRDAGSPLHF. The CDR3 bases are TGTGCCAGCAGCTTACGGGACGCCGGTTCACCCCTCCACTTT. This chain joins TRBV7-3 and TRBJ1-6; D is perhaps TRBD1 (5 bases). CDR1 and CDR2 (germline): SGHTA, FQGTGA. The CDR3 runs 14 residues. Trimming removed 2 bases at V and 9 bases at J, with 11 bases between.